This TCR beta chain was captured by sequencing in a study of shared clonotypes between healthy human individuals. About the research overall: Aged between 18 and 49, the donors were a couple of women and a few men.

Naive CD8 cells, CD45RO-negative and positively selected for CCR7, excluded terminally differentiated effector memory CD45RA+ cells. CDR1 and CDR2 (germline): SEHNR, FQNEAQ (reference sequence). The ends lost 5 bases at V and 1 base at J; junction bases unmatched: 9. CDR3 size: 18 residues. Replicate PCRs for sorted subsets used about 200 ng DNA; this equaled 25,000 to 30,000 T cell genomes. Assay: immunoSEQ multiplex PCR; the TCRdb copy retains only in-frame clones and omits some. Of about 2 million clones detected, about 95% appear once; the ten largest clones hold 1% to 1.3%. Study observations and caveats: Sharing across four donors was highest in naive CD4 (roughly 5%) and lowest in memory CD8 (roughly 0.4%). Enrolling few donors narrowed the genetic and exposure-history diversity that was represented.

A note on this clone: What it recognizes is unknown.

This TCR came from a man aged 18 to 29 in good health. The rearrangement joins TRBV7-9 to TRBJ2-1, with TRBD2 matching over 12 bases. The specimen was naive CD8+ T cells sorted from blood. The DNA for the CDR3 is TGTGCCAGCAGCCCCCAGACTAGCGGGGGTGATTCCTACAATGAGCAGTTCTTC. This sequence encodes CASSPQTSGGDSYNEQFF.